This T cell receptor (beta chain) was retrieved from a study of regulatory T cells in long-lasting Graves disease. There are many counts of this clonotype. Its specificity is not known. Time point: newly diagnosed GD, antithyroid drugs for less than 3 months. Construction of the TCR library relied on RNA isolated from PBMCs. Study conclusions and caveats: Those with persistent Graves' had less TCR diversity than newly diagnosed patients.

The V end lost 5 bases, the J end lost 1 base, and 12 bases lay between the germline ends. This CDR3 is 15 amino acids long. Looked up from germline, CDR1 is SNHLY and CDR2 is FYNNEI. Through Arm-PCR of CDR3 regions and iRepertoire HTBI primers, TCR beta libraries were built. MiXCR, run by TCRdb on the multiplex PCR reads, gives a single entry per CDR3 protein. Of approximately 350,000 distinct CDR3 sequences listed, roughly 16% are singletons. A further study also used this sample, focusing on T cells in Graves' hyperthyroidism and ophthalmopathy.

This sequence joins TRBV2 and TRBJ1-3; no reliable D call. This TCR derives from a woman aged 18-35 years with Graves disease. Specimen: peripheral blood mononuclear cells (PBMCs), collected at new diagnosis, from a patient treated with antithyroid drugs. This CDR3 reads CASSSIRISGNTIYF. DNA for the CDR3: TGTGCCAGCAGTTCTATCAGAATTTCTGGAAACACCATATATTTT.